This T cell receptor beta chain was observed in a study of beta chain features in type 1 diabetes. A few counts support this clone. The antigen is not known. Study-wide results and limits: The study found moderately but significantly shorter TCRB CDR3s in all four CD4+ subsets of Type 1 diabetes patients.

Sequencing targeted expressed TCRB transcripts, as all isolated RNA had been reverse transcribed. Repertoires were generated with immunoSEQ multiplex PCR, while TCRdb's copy carries only in-frame clones and drops some. The sample lists hundreds of thousands of clones; around 15% were seen once. The CDR3 spans 12 residues. CDR1 and CDR2 from the germline V gene are SQVTM and ANQGSEA. V was clipped by 8 bases and J by 4 bases, with 14 bases between them. Sequenced material: naive CD4+ T cells from blood. The chain combines TRBV29-1 with TRBJ2-5, with D perhaps matching TRBD2 (6 bases). This TCR was recovered from a man aged 18 to 29 with type 1 diabetes. CDR3 nucleotide sequence: TGCAGCTTTCGGAGGGACCGAGAGACCCAGTACTTC. Translation: CSFRRDRETQYF.